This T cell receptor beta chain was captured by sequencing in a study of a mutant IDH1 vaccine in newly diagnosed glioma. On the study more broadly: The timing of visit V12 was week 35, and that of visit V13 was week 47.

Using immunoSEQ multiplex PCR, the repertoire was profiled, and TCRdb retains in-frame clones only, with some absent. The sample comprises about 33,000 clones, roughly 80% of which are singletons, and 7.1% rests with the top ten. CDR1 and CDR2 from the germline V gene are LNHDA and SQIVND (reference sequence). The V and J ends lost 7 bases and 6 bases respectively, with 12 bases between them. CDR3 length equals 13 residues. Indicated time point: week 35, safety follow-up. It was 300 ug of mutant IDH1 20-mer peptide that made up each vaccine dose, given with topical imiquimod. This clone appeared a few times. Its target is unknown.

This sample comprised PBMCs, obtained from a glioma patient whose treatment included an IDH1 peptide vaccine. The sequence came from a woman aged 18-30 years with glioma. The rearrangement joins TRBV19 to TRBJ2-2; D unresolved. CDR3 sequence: CASKISTPGELFF. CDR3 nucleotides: TGTGCCAGTAAAATCAGTACCCCCGGGGAGCTGTTTTTT.